This T cell receptor beta chain was sequenced during a study of OX40 agonist ivuxolimab in advanced cancers. Measured with immunoSEQ multiplex PCR; TCRdb has only the in-frame clones, and not every one. There are under 150,000 clones in the sample; 90% occur only once, and approximately 1% lies in the top ten. The V and J ends lost 0 bases and 4 bases respectively, with 1 base between them. This CDR3 is built from 12 residues. CDR1 LNHDA and CDR2 SQIVND come from the germline V gene (reference sequence). This TCR was sampled from an adult with an advanced solid tumor such as melanoma, head and neck, liver or kidney cancer. The sample here was CD4+ or CD8+ T cells sorted from blood, taken in a trial of the OX40 agonist ivuxolimab. This sequence joins TRBV19 and TRBJ2-1; D is ambiguous. This CDR3 reads CASSIDYNEQFF. The DNA of the CDR3 is TGTGCCAGTAGTATAGATTACAATGAGCAGTTCTTC.